Here is one TCR beta chain with its context. Original processing notes: Counts of nucleated cells, estimated from reference gene primer amplification, were obtained. Sequenced by immunoSEQ multiplex PCR; TCRdb stores in-frame clones only, minus some. The DNA was the basis for D and trimming; V, J and clone size are from that table. The profile shows some 200,000 clones, 85% of them singletons. The length of the CDR3 is 15 residues. The V gene lost 3 bases and the J gene lost 6 bases, with 15 bases spanning the gap. The germline V gene has CDR1 SGHTA and CDR2 FQGNSA. This record comes from a study of blood T cell repertoires in COVID-19. In the study overall: Samples of COVID-19 (acute and convalescent) were obtained from the United States, Italy and Spain. PBMCs, B-cell-depleted T cells, or T cells provided the cDNA or gDNA that made up the material.

Patients of the Seattle cohort, enrolled during active infection, were followed longitudinally. What was sequenced was peripheral blood. V is TRBV7-2 and J is TRBJ2-1; a weak D match, TRBD2 (6 bases). The receptor's source is a man aged 55-75 years with COVID-19, enrolled during active disease. For the CDR3, the DNA is TGTGCCAGCAGCTTGGCGGGGTGGCCCTCCAATGAGCAGTTCTTC. This translates into CASSLAGWPSNEQFF. Based on the CDR3 plus reference TRBV7-2 and TRBJ2-1, the full variable domain is GAGVSQSPSNKVTEKGKDVELRCDPISGHTALYWYRQSLGQGLEFLIYFQGNSAPDKSGLPSDRFSAERTGGSVSTLTIQRTQQEDSAVYLCASSLAGWPSNEQFFGPGTRLTVL.